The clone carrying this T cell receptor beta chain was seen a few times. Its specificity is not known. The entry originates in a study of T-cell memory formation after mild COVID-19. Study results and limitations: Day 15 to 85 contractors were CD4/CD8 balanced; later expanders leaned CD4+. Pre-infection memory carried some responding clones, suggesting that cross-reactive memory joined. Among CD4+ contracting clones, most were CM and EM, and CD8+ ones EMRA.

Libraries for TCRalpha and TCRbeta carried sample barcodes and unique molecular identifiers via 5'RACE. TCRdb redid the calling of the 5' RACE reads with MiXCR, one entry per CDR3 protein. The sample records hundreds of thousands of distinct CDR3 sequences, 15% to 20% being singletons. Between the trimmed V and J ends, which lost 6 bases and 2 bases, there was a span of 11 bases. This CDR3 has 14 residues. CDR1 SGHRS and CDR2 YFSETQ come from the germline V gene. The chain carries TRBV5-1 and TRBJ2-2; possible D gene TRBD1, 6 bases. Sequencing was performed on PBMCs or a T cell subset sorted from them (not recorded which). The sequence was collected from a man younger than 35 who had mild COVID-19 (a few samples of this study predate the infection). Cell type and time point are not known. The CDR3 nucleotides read TGCGCCAGCAAGACAGGTGTAAACACCGGGGAGCTGTTTTTT. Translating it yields CASKTGVNTGELFF.